This T cell receptor beta chain emerged from a study of blood T cell repertoires in COVID-19. As for the study in general: The United States, Italy and Spain were the sources of the acute and convalescent COVID-19 samples. T cells, B-cell-depleted T cells, or PBMCs provided the cDNA or gDNA that served as material.

CDR3 length: 16 amino acids. V lost 5 bases, J lost 4 bases, and 8 bases stayed unmatched. Germline CDR1 MNHNY, CDR2 SVGAGI (reference sequence). Original processing methods: Amplification from reference gene primers served as the basis for estimated nucleated cell counts. Repertoires were generated with immunoSEQ multiplex PCR, while TCRdb's copy carries only in-frame clones and drops some. The V and J calls and clone size are taken from that table; D and trimming were inferred from the DNA. This table holds 70,000 to 95,000 clones, 88% found once. The material sequenced was peripheral blood. The rearrangement links TRBV6-6 to TRBJ2-7; 13 nucleotides align to TRBD2. The source of this sequence is a woman of 80 years or more with active COVID-19. The CDR3 DNA follows: TGTGCCAGCAGTGCACTAGGGACTAGCGGGAAATACGAGCAGTACTTC. This sequence encodes CASSALGTSGKYEQYF.